The clone carrying this T cell receptor beta chain was observed a handful of times. After removal of 6 bases from V and 0 bases from J, the junction contained 7 bases not matched to a gene. Per germline, CDR1 MNHNS and CDR2 SASEGT. CDR3 length: 16 amino acids. The data are from a study of CD8 T cells in ankylosing spondylitis. One entry per CDR3 protein results from TCRdb running MiXCR on the 5' RACE reads. The sample has some 350,000 distinct CDR3 sequences, 14% to 15% seen once; the top ten hold 1.1%. The J gene is TRBJ1-3, the V gene TRBV6-1; 8 nucleotides line up with TRBD1. The sequence was collected from a male donor with ankylosing spondylitis or in good health (not recorded which). Sequencing was performed on blood, either unsorted or a sorted T cell fraction (not recorded which). This CDR3 reads CASSRGQALSGNTIYF. Here the CDR3 DNA reads TGTGCCAGCAGCCGGGGACAGGCCCTCTCTGGAAACACCATATATTTT.